Listed below are T cell receptor beta chains from one sample, sequenced in a study of T-cell reconstitution after alpha-beta-depleted transplantation in children. TCRdb itself ran the PCR reads through MiXCR, one entry per CDR3 protein. The repertoire has some 200,000 distinct CDR3 sequences, approximately 7% of them found once; the top ten carry roughly 6%. Specimen: PBMCs, collected before TCRalphabeta/CD19-depleted stem cell transplant. The receptor set was obtained from a boy aged 2 to 9 with acute lymphoblastic leukemia, due to receive a stem cell transplant. Both conserved end residues are part of each CDR3. The D gene is left open where the match is weak. Size values are once, few and many counts, or a class for expanded clones, and some rows have none.

d_call: .
clone_size: .
cdr3_length: 11
v_call: TRBV6-5
j_call: TRBJ2-1
cdr3_aa: CASSSSGRQFF
cdr3_nt: TGTGCCAGCAGTTCATCGGGGAGGCAGTTCTTC

d_call: .
clone_size: many
cdr3_length: 15
v_call: TRBV3-1
j_call: TRBJ2-5
cdr3_aa: CAVRGKGGGGETQYF
cdr3_nt: TGTGCCGTCAGGGGGAAAGGGGGAGGCGGAGAGACCCAGTACTTC

d_call: TRBD1
clone_size: many
cdr3_length: 15
v_call: TRBV6-5
j_call: TRBJ2-7
cdr3_aa: CASSRTIIRQGEQYF
cdr3_nt: TGTGCCAGCAGCCGCACCATTATCCGACAGGGGGAGCAGTACTTC

d_call: TRBD1
clone_size: few
cdr3_length: 14
v_call: TRBV18
j_call: TRBJ1-2
cdr3_aa: CASSPYKGAYGYTF
cdr3_nt: TGTGCCAGCTCACCATATAAGGGGGCGTATGGCTACACCTTC

d_call: .
clone_size: many
cdr3_length: 15
v_call: TRBV7-2
j_call: TRBJ2-1
cdr3_aa: CASSLIGLGYNEQFF
cdr3_nt: TGTGCCAGCAGCTTAATCGGGCTCGGCTACAATGAGCAGTTCTTC

d_call: TRBD1
clone_size: many
cdr3_length: 13
v_call: TRBV2
j_call: TRBJ2-1
cdr3_aa: CASRVGTGNEQFF
cdr3_nt: TGTGCCAGCAGGGTCGGGACAGGGAATGAGCAGTTCTTC

d_call: .
clone_size: few
cdr3_length: 13
v_call: TRBV19
j_call: TRBJ1-2
cdr3_aa: CASSMAQKNGYTF
cdr3_nt: TGTGCCAGTAGTATGGCGCAGAAGAATGGCTACACCTTC

d_call: TRBD2
clone_size: many
cdr3_length: 13
v_call: TRBV20-1
j_call: TRBJ2-7
cdr3_aa: CSARGTSPYEQYF
cdr3_nt: TGCAGTGCTAGAGGGACTAGTCCCTACGAGCAGTACTTC

d_call: .
clone_size: few
cdr3_length: 17
v_call: TRBV6-5
j_call: TRBJ2-1
cdr3_aa: CASSYSGGGSSYNEQFF
cdr3_nt: TGTGCCAGCAGTTACTCGGGCGGGGGCTCCTCCTACAATGAGCAGTTCTTC

d_call: .
clone_size: many
cdr3_length: 12
v_call: TRBV28
j_call: TRBJ2-3
cdr3_aa: CASSVRGDTQYF
cdr3_nt: TGTGCCAGCAGTGTCAGGGGAGATACGCAGTATTTT

d_call: .
clone_size: few
cdr3_length: 11
v_call: TRBV6-2/TRBV6-3
j_call: TRBJ2-7
cdr3_aa: CASSWHYEQYF
cdr3_nt: TGTGCCAGTTCTTGGCACTACGAGCAGTACTTC

d_call: .
clone_size: many
cdr3_length: 12
v_call: TRBV5-5
j_call: TRBJ1-2
cdr3_aa: CASSFNFYGYTF
cdr3_nt: TGTGCCAGCAGCTTCAATTTCTATGGCTACACCTTC

d_call: .
clone_size: many
cdr3_length: 13
v_call: TRBV10-2
j_call: TRBJ1-5
cdr3_aa: CASRRGVLSPQHF
cdr3_nt: TGCGCCAGCAGGAGAGGAGTTCTATCGCCCCAGCATTTT

d_call: .
clone_size: few
cdr3_length: 12
v_call: TRBV25-1
j_call: TRBJ1-2
cdr3_aa: CASSEFQYGYTF
cdr3_nt: TGTGCCAGCAGTGAATTTCAATATGGCTACACCTTC

d_call: TRBD1
clone_size: many
cdr3_length: 16
v_call: TRBV19
j_call: TRBJ2-7
cdr3_aa: CASWGQGAKRGYEQYF
cdr3_nt: TGTGCCAGTTGGGGACAGGGGGCGAAGAGAGGCTACGAGCAGTACTTC

d_call: .
clone_size: .
cdr3_length: 18
v_call: TRBV7-3
j_call: TRBJ2-3
cdr3_aa: CASSLNPGGQGVVDTQYF
cdr3_nt: TGTGCCAGCAGCTTAAACCCCGGGGGGCAGGGGGTGGTAGATACGCAGTATTTT

d_call: .
clone_size: .
cdr3_length: 12
v_call: TRBV20-1
j_call: TRBJ1-2
cdr3_aa: CSANPDFYGYTF
cdr3_nt: TGCAGTGCTAACCCGGACTTCTATGGCTACACCTTC

d_call: .
clone_size: many
cdr3_length: 16
v_call: TRBV28
j_call: TRBJ2-1
cdr3_aa: CASSFYPARTYNEQFF
cdr3_nt: TGTGCCAGCAGTTTCTACCCAGCGCGTACCTACAATGAGCAGTTCTTC

d_call: .
clone_size: many
cdr3_length: 14
v_call: TRBV9
j_call: TRBJ2-2
cdr3_aa: CASSVAPDTGELFF
cdr3_nt: TGTGCCAGCAGCGTAGCGCCTGACACCGGGGAGCTGTTTTTT

d_call: .
clone_size: .
cdr3_length: 11
v_call: TRBV20-1
j_call: TRBJ2-7
cdr3_aa: CSGRLVYEQYF
cdr3_nt: TGCAGTGGCCGTTTGGTCTACGAGCAGTACTTC

d_call: .
clone_size: many
cdr3_length: 13
v_call: TRBV12-3/TRBV12-4
j_call: TRBJ2-7
cdr3_aa: CASSTTPPNEQYF
cdr3_nt: TGTGCCAGCAGTACTACACCCCCCAACGAGCAGTACTTC

d_call: .
clone_size: few
cdr3_length: 15
v_call: TRBV3-1
j_call: TRBJ2-1
cdr3_aa: CASSQEDGITGQAIF
cdr3_nt: TGTGCCAGCAGCCAAGAAGACGGGATAACAGGGCAAGCGATCTTC

d_call: .
clone_size: .
cdr3_length: 17
v_call: TRBV11-2
j_call: TRBJ1-5
cdr3_aa: CASSPTRLGDWDQPQHF
cdr3_nt: TGTGCCAGCAGCCCCACGCGCTTAGGGGATTGGGATCAGCCCCAGCATTTT

d_call: .
clone_size: many
cdr3_length: 14
v_call: TRBV5-4
j_call: TRBJ2-1
cdr3_aa: CASSHHIGDNEQFF
cdr3_nt: TGTGCCAGCAGCCACCATATTGGCGACAATGAGCAGTTCTTC

d_call: TRBD1
clone_size: few
cdr3_length: 13
v_call: TRBV29-1
j_call: TRBJ2-1
cdr3_aa: CSFRDSRYNEQFF
cdr3_nt: TGCAGCTTTCGGGACAGCAGATACAATGAGCAGTTCTTC

d_call: .
clone_size: many
cdr3_length: 11
v_call: TRBV20-1
j_call: TRBJ1-4
cdr3_aa: CSASANEKLFF
cdr3_nt: TGCAGTGCTAGCGCTAATGAAAAACTGTTTTTT

d_call: .
clone_size: many
cdr3_length: 13
v_call: TRBV5-1
j_call: TRBJ2-7
cdr3_aa: CASNVDLGSEQYF
cdr3_nt: TGCGCCAGCAACGTCGACTTGGGCTCCGAGCAGTACTTC

d_call: TRBD2
clone_size: many
cdr3_length: 16
v_call: TRBV7-8
j_call: TRBJ2-2
cdr3_aa: CASSLSVREDTGELFF
cdr3_nt: TGTGCCAGCAGCTTATCGGTCCGGGAGGATACCGGGGAGCTGTTTTTT

d_call: .
clone_size: .
cdr3_length: 14
v_call: TRBV28
j_call: TRBJ2-7
cdr3_aa: CASSPTGWVYEQYF
cdr3_nt: TGTGCCAGCAGCCCAACAGGGTGGGTCTACGAGCAGTACTTC

d_call: TRBD2
clone_size: many
cdr3_length: 16
v_call: TRBV29-1
j_call: TRBJ2-1
cdr3_aa: CSVTGLAENSYNEQFF
cdr3_nt: TGCAGCGTCACCGGACTAGCGGAGAACTCCTACAATGAGCAGTTCTTC

d_call: .
clone_size: many
cdr3_length: 13
v_call: TRBV7-2
j_call: TRBJ1-5
cdr3_aa: CASSVKGNQPQHF
cdr3_nt: TGTGCCAGCAGCGTAAAGGGGAATCAGCCCCAGCATTTT

d_call: TRBD2
clone_size: few
cdr3_length: 16
v_call: TRBV5-1
j_call: TRBJ2-1
cdr3_aa: CASSLEAGGPGGEQFF
cdr3_nt: TGCGCCAGCAGCTTGGAAGCGGGAGGGCCAGGGGGGGAGCAGTTCTTC

d_call: .
clone_size: many
cdr3_length: 15
v_call: TRBV29-1
j_call: TRBJ2-3
cdr3_aa: CSVNPGVGPTDTQYF
cdr3_nt: TGCAGCGTGAATCCGGGGGTTGGGCCCACAGATACGCAGTATTTT

d_call: TRBD2
clone_size: many
cdr3_length: 14
v_call: TRBV20-1
j_call: TRBJ2-7
cdr3_aa: CSAPAGTTTYEQYF
cdr3_nt: TGCAGTGCTCCAGCCGGGACTACCACGTACGAGCAGTACTTC

d_call: .
clone_size: .
cdr3_length: 12
v_call: TRBV27
j_call: TRBJ2-2
cdr3_aa: CASVGAPGELFF
cdr3_nt: TGTGCCAGCGTCGGGGCCCCCGGGGAGCTGTTTTTT

d_call: .
clone_size: many
cdr3_length: 13
v_call: TRBV27
j_call: TRBJ2-7
cdr3_aa: CASSQSHTYEQYF
cdr3_nt: TGTGCCAGCTCCCAGTCCCACACCTACGAGCAGTACTTC

d_call: .
clone_size: .
cdr3_length: 14
v_call: TRBV20-1
j_call: TRBJ1-2
cdr3_aa: CSASSRVSGYGYTF
cdr3_nt: TGCAGTGCTAGTTCCAGGGTGTCGGGGTATGGCTACACCTTC

d_call: TRBD2
clone_size: many
cdr3_length: 16
v_call: TRBV11-2
j_call: TRBJ2-1
cdr3_aa: CASSLDPGLAYNEQFF
cdr3_nt: TGTGCCAGCAGCTTAGATCCTGGACTAGCCTACAATGAGCAGTTCTTC

d_call: .
clone_size: few
cdr3_length: 15
v_call: TRBV20-1
j_call: TRBJ2-3
cdr3_aa: CSAREFSGSTDTQYF
cdr3_nt: TGCAGTGCTAGAGAGTTTAGCGGAAGCACAGATACGCAGTATTTT

d_call: TRBD2
clone_size: few
cdr3_length: 16
v_call: TRBV7-2
j_call: TRBJ2-1
cdr3_aa: CASSYPPAGLAGEQFF
cdr3_nt: TGTGCCAGCAGCTACCCTCCGGCGGGACTAGCGGGCGAGCAGTTCTTC

d_call: .
clone_size: many
cdr3_length: 15
v_call: TRBV6-5
j_call: TRBJ2-1
cdr3_aa: CASSYSESSYNEQFF
cdr3_nt: TGTGCCAGCAGTTACTCAGAGAGCTCCTACAATGAGCAGTTCTTC

d_call: TRBD1
clone_size: many
cdr3_length: 14
v_call: TRBV12-3/TRBV12-4
j_call: TRBJ2-7
cdr3_aa: CASSRTGGSYEQYF
cdr3_nt: TGTGCCAGCAGTCGGACAGGGGGGTCCTACGAGCAGTACTTC

d_call: .
clone_size: many
cdr3_length: 15
v_call: TRBV12-3/TRBV12-4
j_call: TRBJ2-3
cdr3_aa: CASQSLSASTDTQYF
cdr3_nt: TGTGCCAGCCAAAGTTTATCCGCTAGCACAGATACGCAGTATTTT

d_call: .
clone_size: many
cdr3_length: 15
v_call: TRBV6-4
j_call: TRBJ2-2
cdr3_aa: CASSEMGGDSGELFF
cdr3_nt: TGTGCCAGCAGTGAAATGGGGGGAGACTCCGGGGAGCTGTTTTTT

d_call: TRBD1
clone_size: few
cdr3_length: 14
v_call: TRBV28
j_call: TRBJ1-2
cdr3_aa: CASISTGEDYGYTF
cdr3_nt: TGTGCCAGCATATCGACAGGGGAAGACTATGGCTACACCTTC

d_call: TRBD2
clone_size: many
cdr3_length: 13
v_call: TRBV20-1
j_call: TRBJ2-1
cdr3_aa: CSARGVETGGQFF
cdr3_nt: TGCAGTGCTAGGGGGGTGGAGACGGGAGGGCAGTTCTTC

d_call: TRBD1
clone_size: many
cdr3_length: 14
v_call: TRBV5-1
j_call: TRBJ2-3
cdr3_aa: CASRTGVVTDTQYF
cdr3_nt: TGCGCCAGCCGGACAGGGGTAGTGACAGATACGCAGTATTTT

d_call: .
clone_size: many
cdr3_length: 15
v_call: TRBV29-1
j_call: TRBJ2-5
cdr3_aa: CSVGKRGGREETQYF
cdr3_nt: TGCAGCGTTGGAAAGAGGGGGGGGAGGGAAGAGACCCAGTACTTC

d_call: TRBD2
clone_size: many
cdr3_length: 14
v_call: TRBV5-5
j_call: TRBJ2-3
cdr3_aa: CASASGGASDTQYF
cdr3_nt: TGTGCCAGCGCGAGCGGGGGGGCTTCGGATACGCAGTATTTT

d_call: .
clone_size: many
cdr3_length: 16
v_call: TRBV20-1
j_call: TRBJ1-1
cdr3_aa: CSATPNPQGGNTEAFF
cdr3_nt: TGCAGTGCGACTCCAAACCCTCAGGGTGGTAACACTGAAGCTTTCTTT

d_call: TRBD2
clone_size: .
cdr3_length: 14
v_call: TRBV12-3/TRBV12-4
j_call: TRBJ2-5
cdr3_aa: CASKASGGVETQYF
cdr3_nt: TGTGCCAGCAAGGCTAGCGGGGGGGTGGAGACCCAGTACTTC

d_call: .
clone_size: few
cdr3_length: 13
v_call: TRBV30
j_call: TRBJ1-5
cdr3_aa: CAWSQTGDQPQHF
cdr3_nt: TGTGCCTGGAGCCAAACGGGAGACCAGCCCCAGCATTTT

d_call: TRBD1
clone_size: many
cdr3_length: 14
v_call: TRBV27
j_call: TRBJ1-2
cdr3_aa: CASSPPGTGDGYTF
cdr3_nt: TGTGCCAGCAGCCCACCCGGGACAGGGGATGGCTACACCTTC